Following are 26 T cell receptor beta chains from one sample sequenced in a study of shared clonotypes between healthy human individuals. The method was immunoSEQ multiplex PCR; TCRdb's version includes in-frame clones alone and lacks a portion of them. The sample holds about 1.1 million clones, roughly 80% seen once. Sequenced material: memory CD4+ T cells from PBMCs. Described subset: CD45RA-negative fraction. These receptors all come from a man aged 18 to 30 in good health. Some clones in this sample may be carry-over from other donors' samples.

There are a few counts of this clone. The gene calls are TRBV6-6 and TRBJ1-5; unclear D gene. With 6 bases removed from V and 9 bases from J, the gap between germline ends came to 21 bases. This CDR3 contains 15 residues. Germline CDR1 is MNHNY and CDR2 is SVGAGI (reference sequence). The chain's CDR3 is CASSPFSGTVPPQHF. The CDR3 coding sequence is TGTGCCAGCAGCCCATTTTCCGGAACCGTCCCGCCCCAGCATTTT.

This clone was seen only once. The rearrangement uses TRBV28 and TRBJ2-2; D not resolved. Germline CDR1 and CDR2: MDHEN and SYDVKM. V was cut by 5 bases and J by 2 bases, with 12 bases left in between. The CDR3 extends over 15 amino acids. The DNA of the CDR3 is TGTGCCAGCAGTCCACCGCTAGGAAACACCGGGGAGCTGTTTTTT. It yields the protein CASSPPLGNTGELFF. The full variable domain, rest sourced from reference TRBV28 and TRBJ2-2, is DVKVTQSSRYLVKRTGEKVFLECVQDMDHENMFWYRQDPGLGLRLIYFSYDVKMKEKGDIPEGYSVSREKKERFSLILESASTNQTSMYLCASSPPLGNTGELFFGEGSRLTVL.

The J gene is TRBJ1-2, the V gene TRBV28; no definite D call. The CDR3 covers 14 residues. Germline V gives CDR1 MDHEN, CDR2 SYDVKM. Between the trimmed V and J ends, which lost 6 bases and 0 bases, there was a span of 11 bases. The CDR3 loop reads CASSLATPNYGYTF. The CDR3 bases are TGTGCCAGCAGCCTCGCGACTCCTAACTATGGCTACACCTTC.

This chain joins TRBV2 and TRBJ2-1; D uncertain. V was clipped by 3 bases and J by 4 bases, with 13 bases between them. CDR3 length: 15 residues. The V gene's germline CDR1 is SNHLY and CDR2 FYNNEI. In DNA, the CDR3 is TGTGCCAGCAGTGAGGGCGCAGGACCTTACAATGAGCAGTTCTTC. Protein product: CASSEGAGPYNEQFF.

The genes are TRBV9 and TRBJ2-3, with D perhaps assigned TRBD1 or TRBD2 (5 bases each). V was cut by 2 bases and J by 9 bases, with 10 bases left in between. The germline V gene has CDR1 SGDLS and CDR2 YYNGEE. The CDR3 loop spans 12 amino acids. The CDR3 region is CASSVNRDTQYF. The CDR3 nucleotides read TGTGCCAGCAGCGTTAACCGGGACACGCAGTATTTT. Looking up the rest from reference TRBV9 and TRBJ2-3 gives the full variable domain: DSGVTQTPKHLITATGQRVTLRCSPRSGDLSVYWYQQSLDQGLQFLIQYYNGEERAKGNILERFSAQQFPDLHSELNLSSLELGDSALYFCASSVNRDTQYFGPGTRLTVL.

This clone came up once. Other nucleotide sequences in the sample specify the same CDR3. The J gene is TRBJ2-2, the V gene TRBV20-1; D gene uncertain. Trimming pared 1 base from V and 7 bases from J, leaving 4 bases between. This CDR3 is built from 11 residues. Per germline, CDR1 DFQATT and CDR2 SNEGSKA (reference sequence). Written as DNA, the CDR3 is TGCAGTGCTAGAGGGGGCGGGGAGCTGTTTTTT. Translating gives CSARGGGELFF.

This clone has just one count. J is TRBJ2-7 and V is TRBV9; D is uncertain. This CDR3 contains 14 residues. Germline CDR1 SGDLS, CDR2 YYNGEE. V lost 0 bases and J 7 bases, leaving 14 bases between the germline ends. As DNA, the CDR3 is TGTGCCAGCAGCGTAGAGGCTTCCGGATCGGAGCAGTACTTC. It is translated as CASSVEASGSEQYF.

The V gene is TRBV6-6, the J gene TRBJ1-4; 8 bases line up with TRBD1. The CDR3 sequence is 14 residues long. Germline V lookup: CDR1 MNHNY, CDR2 SVGAGI (reference sequence). With 10 bases clipped from V and 2 bases from J, the junction kept 6 bases outside the gene matches. CDR3 nucleotides: TGTGCCACCTCCCGACAGGGGACTAATGAAAAACTGTTTTTT. Translation: CATSRQGTNEKLFF.

The count of this clone is one. The chain links TRBV5-7 to TRBJ1-5, with D unresolved. TRBV5-7 is reported as an ORF; its role is uncertain. The V and J ends lost 0 bases and 1 base respectively, with 8 bases between them. This CDR3 region has 15 residues. The CDR3 loop reads CASSLGTWSNQPQHF. In DNA form, the CDR3 reads TGTGCCAGCAGCTTGGGGACCTGGAGCAATCAGCCCCAGCATTTT.

This clone was observed a handful of times. The CDR3 here is CASSLASASYEQYF. The CDR3 coding sequence is TGTGCCAGCAGCTTAGCGTCCGCCTCCTACGAGCAGTACTTC. The chain is built from TRBV7-2 and TRBJ2-5; D is uncertain. The J call is doubtful: the DNA matches TRBJ2-7 better. Germline V gives CDR1 SGHTA, CDR2 FQGNSA. The CDR3 sequence is 14 residues long.

This clone has only a few counts. It is likely a read error: a sequence one base away is far more abundant. The sample contains more than one DNA sequence encoding this CDR3. This chain connects TRBV5-1 to TRBJ2-2, with 9 bases matching TRBD2. J lost 1 base, V lost 4 bases, and 5 bases had no gene match. This CDR3 contains 16 residues. From germline, CDR1 is SGHRS and CDR2 YFSETQ. CDR3 amino acids: CASSPRLAENTGELFF. The CDR3, as DNA: TGCGCCAGCAGCCCCCGACTAGCGGAGAACACCGGGGAGCTGTTTTTT. Full variable domain (missing parts from reference TRBV5-1 and TRBJ2-2): KAGVTQTPRYLIKTRGQQVTLSCSPISGHRSVSWYQQTPGQGLQFLFEYFSETQRNKGNFPGRFSGRQFSNSRSEMNVSTLELGDSALYLCASSPRLAENTGELFFGEGSRLTVL.

The V gene is TRBV6-1, the J gene TRBJ2-7; 8 nucleotides line up with TRBD1. The V gene's germline CDR1 is MNHNS and CDR2 SASEGT. The CDR3 is 14 amino acids. V was clipped by 5 bases and J by 2 bases; unmatched bases: 5. CDR3 region: CASSKQGATYEQYF. CDR3 nucleotides: TGTGCCAGCAGTAAGCAGGGGGCAACCTACGAGCAGTACTTC.

The chain couples TRBV27 to TRBJ2-7, with TRBD1 matching over 11 bases. V was clipped by 5 bases and J by 7 bases; unmatched bases: 7. The CDR3 has 14 amino acids. The V gene's germline CDR1 is MNHEY and CDR2 SMNVEV (reference sequence). The CDR3 DNA is TGTGCCAGCAGTCAAGGACAGGGGGCCTTGGAGCAGTACTTC. Encoded protein: CASSQGQGALEQYF.

This clone was observed a handful of times. CDR3 nucleotide sequence: TGTGCCAGCAGCCAACCTGGACAGCCATCTGGAAACACCATATATTTT. Protein sequence: CASSQPGQPSGNTIYF. V and J are TRBV11-2 and TRBJ1-3; maybe TRBD1 (6 bases). With 5 bases removed from V and 1 base from J, the gap between germline ends came to 15 bases. This CDR3 region has 16 residues. Germline CDR1 and CDR2: SGHAT and FQNNGV. Combining the CDR3 with reference TRBV11-2 and TRBJ1-3 gives the whole variable domain EAGVAQSPRYKIIEKRQSVAFWCNPISGHATLYWYQQILGQGPKLLIQFQNNGVVDDSQLPKDRFSAERLKGVDSTLKIQPAKLEDSAVYLCASSQPGQPSGNTIYFGEGSWLTVV.

The chain combines TRBV7-2 with TRBJ2-1; no firm D call. This CDR3 has 16 amino acids. V lost 0 bases and J 2 bases, leaving 11 bases between the germline ends. The germline V gene encodes CDR1 SGHTA and CDR2 FQGNSA. The CDR3 nucleotides are TGTGCCAGCAGCTTAGCGGGCTTAGTTACCTACAATGAGCAGTTCTTC. Translated, it gives CASSLAGLVTYNEQFF.

This rearrangement joins TRBV6-5 to TRBJ2-1, with 16 bases fitting TRBD2. This CDR3 region has 16 residues. In germline, CDR1 is MNHEY, CDR2 SVGAGI. The J segment lost 9 bases and the V segment lost 4 bases, leaving 6 bases of the junction unmatched. In nucleotides, the CDR3 is TGTGCCAGCAGTTGGGGACTAGCGGGAGGGCCAGGTGAGCAGTTCTTC. Translating gives CASSWGLAGGPGEQFF.

There are a few counts of this clone. Other DNA sequences within the sample encode an identical CDR3. The rearrangement links TRBV5-1 to TRBJ1-5; maybe TRBD1 (6 bases). Trimming cost V 3 bases and J 5 bases, with 9 bases left between them. This CDR3 is 13 amino acids long. Germline CDR1 and CDR2: SGHRS and YFSETQ. CDR3 nucleotides: TGCGCCAGCAGCTCGGACAGCTATCAGCCCCAGCATTTT. This translates into CASSSDSYQPQHF.

The CDR3 protein is CASTPGQNLQPQHF. CDR3 bases: TGTGCCAGTACCCCGGGACAGAATCTTCAGCCCCAGCATTTT. V usage is TRBV6-1 and J usage is TRBJ1-5; 7 positions match TRBD1. V lost 9 bases, J lost 6 bases, and 11 bases stayed unmatched. The CDR3 has 14 amino acids. Germline lookup yields CDR1 MNHNS and CDR2 SASEGT.

This chain links TRBV11-3 with TRBJ2-1; no definite D call. This CDR3 has 12 residues. CDR1 is SGHNT and CDR2 is YENEEA in the germline V gene. Trimming removed 0 bases from V and 13 bases from J, with 10 bases in between. The CDR3 spells CASSLDLGQQFF. As DNA, the CDR3 is TGTGCCAGCAGCTTAGATCTCGGCCAACAGTTCTTC.

The chain uses TRBV7-2 and TRBJ2-5, with 7 positions matching TRBD2. The CDR3 consists of 17 residues. With 5 bases clipped from V and 4 bases from J, the junction kept 16 bases outside the gene matches. The germline CDR1 and CDR2 sequences are SGHTA and FQGNSA. The CDR3 DNA reads TGTGCCAGCAGCCGCCTTCCGGGCGGGAGAAGGTCAGAGACCCAGTACTTC. Translation: CASSRLPGGRRSETQYF.

This clone occurred a few times. J is TRBJ1-1 and V is TRBV29-1; a possible D gene is TRBD1 (6 bases). Trimming removed 4 bases from V and 5 bases from J, with 11 bases in between. CDR3 length equals 12 residues. The germline gives CDR1 SQVTM, CDR2 ANQGSEA. The CDR3 loop reads CSVGWGQTEAFF. DNA for the CDR3: TGCAGCGTTGGTTGGGGGCAGACTGAAGCTTTCTTT.

V is TRBV27 and J is TRBJ1-5; D gene ambiguous. Germline CDR1 and CDR2: MNHEY and SMNVEV (reference sequence). CDR3 length: 14 residues. V lost 2 bases to trimming and J lost 4 bases, with 9 bases between them. CDR3 amino acids: CASSLEPSNQPQHF. The CDR3 region has the DNA TGTGCCAGCAGTTTAGAACCCTCAAATCAGCCCCAGCATTTT.

This clone was picked up a small number of times. The gene calls are TRBV6-5 and TRBJ2-6, with D possibly being TRBD1 or TRBD2 (5 bases each). CDR1 and CDR2 (germline): MNHEY, SVGAGI. The CDR3 is made up of 12 amino acids. The V end was cut by 6 bases, the J end by 7 bases, with 7 bases between. The CDR3 spells CASRGPANVLTF. The CDR3 DNA is TGTGCCAGCAGGGGACCAGCCAACGTCCTGACTTTC.

The V and J genes are TRBV10-1 and TRBJ2-5, with 8 bases lining up with TRBD1. V shed 6 bases, J shed 5 bases, and the junction held 5 bases outside the gene matches. The length of the CDR3 is 13 residues. The germline V gene has CDR1 WNHNN and CDR2 SYGVQD (reference sequence). Written as DNA, the CDR3 is TGCGCCAGCAGCCGGACAGGGATCGAGACCCAGTACTTC. It specifies CASSRTGIETQYF.

V and J are TRBV6-5 and TRBJ1-2, with 8 positions matching TRBD1. Germline values: CDR1 MNHEY, CDR2 SVGAGI. The junction had 6 bases not matched to a gene; V was cut back by 2 bases and J by 4 bases. The CDR3 sequence is 15 residues long. CDR3 sequence (DNA): TGTGCCAGCAGTTACGTCGGACAGGGCCTCTATGGCTACACCTTC. This encodes CASSYVGQGLYGYTF.

This clone was observed once. CDR3 sequence: CASSQGLTQLTGELFF. Here the CDR3 DNA reads TGTGCCAGCAGCCAAGGGCTGACCCAACTCACCGGGGAGCTGTTTTTT. The chain recombines TRBV14 with TRBJ2-2, with D unclear. Germline-derived CDR1 and CDR2 are SGHDN and FVKESK. The CDR3 has 16 residues. The V gene lost 1 base and the J gene lost 4 bases, with 13 bases spanning the gap.